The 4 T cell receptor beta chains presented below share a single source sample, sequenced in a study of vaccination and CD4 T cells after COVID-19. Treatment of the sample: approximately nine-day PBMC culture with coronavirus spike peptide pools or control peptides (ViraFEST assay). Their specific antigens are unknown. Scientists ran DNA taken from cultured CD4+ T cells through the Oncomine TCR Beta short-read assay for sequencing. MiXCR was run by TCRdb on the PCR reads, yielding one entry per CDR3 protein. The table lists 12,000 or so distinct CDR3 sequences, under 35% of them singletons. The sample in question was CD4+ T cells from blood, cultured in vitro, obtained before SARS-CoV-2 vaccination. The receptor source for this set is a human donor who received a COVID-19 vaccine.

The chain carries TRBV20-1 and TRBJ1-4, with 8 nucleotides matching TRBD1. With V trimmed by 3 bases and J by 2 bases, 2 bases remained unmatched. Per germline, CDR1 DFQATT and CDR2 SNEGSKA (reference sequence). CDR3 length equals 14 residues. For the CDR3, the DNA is TGCAGTGCTAGTCGGACAGGGACTAATGAAAAACTGTTTTTT. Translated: CSASRTGTNEKLFF.

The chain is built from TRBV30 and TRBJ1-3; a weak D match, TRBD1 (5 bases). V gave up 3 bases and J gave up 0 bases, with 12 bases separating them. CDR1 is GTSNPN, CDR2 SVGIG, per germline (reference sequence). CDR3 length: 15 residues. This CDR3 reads CAWSPGIRSGNTIYF. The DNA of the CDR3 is TGTGCCTGGAGCCCAGGGATTCGCTCTGGAAACACCATATATTTT.

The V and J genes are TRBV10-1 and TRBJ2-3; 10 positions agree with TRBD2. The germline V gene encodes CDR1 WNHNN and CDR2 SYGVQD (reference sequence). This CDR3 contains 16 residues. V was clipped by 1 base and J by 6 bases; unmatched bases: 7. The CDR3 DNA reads TGCGCCAGCAGTGAGTTACCTAGCGGGGGATTGGATACGCAGTATTTT. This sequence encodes CASSELPSGGLDTQYF.

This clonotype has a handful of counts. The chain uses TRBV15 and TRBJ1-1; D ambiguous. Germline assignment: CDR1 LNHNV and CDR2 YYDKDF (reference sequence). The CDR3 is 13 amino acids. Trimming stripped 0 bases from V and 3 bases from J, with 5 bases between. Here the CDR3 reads CATSRESDTEAFF. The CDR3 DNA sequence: TGTGCCACCAGCAGAGAATCGGACACTGAAGCTTTCTTT.